This passage covers 26 T cell receptor beta chains from one sample sequenced in a study of Graves' ophthalmopathy and Graves' hyperthyroidism. RNA transcripts served as template for amplifying TCR beta CDR3 sequences. HTBI primers served in a first-round RT-PCR, which a second-round multiplex PCR followed. TCRdb analysed the multiplex PCR reads with MiXCR anew, one entry per CDR3 protein. Of 300,000 to 400,000 distinct CDR3 sequences in the sample, 15% to 20% were seen once. The sample was peripheral blood. Source of these receptors: an adult man with Graves' ophthalmopathy.

In this sample, this clonotype turned up many times. The chain uses TRBV6-5 and TRBJ1-1; D not resolved. The V end was cut by 4 bases, the J end by 2 bases, with 17 bases between. The CDR3 contains 16 residues. CDR1 and CDR2 (germline): MNHEY, SVGAGI. The CDR3 protein is CASSSTPAGANTEAFF. For the CDR3, the DNA is TGTGCCAGCAGTTCTACCCCCGCGGGTGCTAACACTGAAGCTTTCTTT.

This chain joins TRBV12-3 or TRBV12-4 and TRBJ2-4; 15 bases fit TRBD2. Germline trimming cut 6 bases from V and 1 base from J; bases unmatched to any gene: 7. This CDR3 is built from 18 residues. CDR3 DNA sequence: TGTGCCAGCAGGAAAGGACTAGCGGGAGGGCCGGCCAAAAACATTCAGTACTTC. This gives the protein CASRKGLAGGPAKNIQYF.

This clonotype was counted at least ten times. This chain joins TRBV4-1 and TRBJ1-2; 8 bases are shared with TRBD1. V lost 1 base, J lost 1 base, and 2 bases stayed unmatched. This CDR3 comprises 15 residues. Per germline, CDR1 MGHRA and CDR2 YSYEKL. Here the CDR3 reads CASSQGTGLNYGYTF. In nucleotides, the CDR3 is TGCGCCAGCAGCCAAGGGACAGGGCTTAACTATGGCTACACCTTC.

As regards this clonotype: The junction departs from germline at one end; a sequencing error may be responsible. The CDR3 reads CATIGNSRGYIF. For the CDR3, the DNA is TGTGCCACCATCGGGAACTCAAGAGGCTACATCTTC. The chain carries TRBV24-1 and TRBJ1-2; unclear D gene. Germline V CDR1 and CDR2: KGHDR, SFDVKD. There are 12 residues in the CDR3.

The sample holds many counts of this clonotype. The J gene is TRBJ1-2, the V gene TRBV28; TRBD1 matches at 7 bases. The CDR3 covers 15 residues. Looked up from germline, CDR1 is MDHEN and CDR2 is SYDVKM. With 3 bases clipped from V and 7 bases from J, the junction kept 11 bases outside the gene matches. In DNA form, the CDR3 reads TGTGCCAGCAGTTTCTCCCCGGGACAGTTGCTTGGCTACACCTTC. As protein: CASSFSPGQLLGYTF.

A few counts support this clonotype. The chain couples TRBV28 to TRBJ2-1; D tentatively reads TRBD1 or TRBD2 (6 bases each). CDR3 length equals 13 residues. V lost 4 bases, J lost 7 bases, and 11 bases lay in between. CDR1 and CDR2 (germline): MDHEN, SYDVKM. The CDR3 reads CASSSSGANEQFF. The DNA of the CDR3 is TGTGCCAGCAGTTCCTCGGGGGCTAATGAGCAGTTCTTC.

This clonotype was detected many times. DNA of the CDR3: TGTGCCTGGGACCCAGGGGATTTTAACTATGGCTACACCTTC. Its translation is CAWDPGDFNYGYTF. The rearrangement links TRBV30 to TRBJ1-2, with a tentative D call TRBD1 (6 bases). There are 14 residues in the CDR3. Germline V lookup: CDR1 GTSNPN, CDR2 SVGIG (reference sequence). V was trimmed by 5 bases and J by 1 base, leaving 14 bases between them.

To note about this clonotype: One junction end does not reproduce the germline sequence, and a read error may be involved. This sequence joins TRBV10-3 and TRBJ2-5; D might be TRBD2 (6 bases). Germline lookup yields CDR1 ENHRY and CDR2 SYGVKD. The CDR3 contains 14 residues. This CDR3 reads CAISEGGERETLYF. The CDR3, as DNA: TGTGCCATCAGTGAGGGAGGGGAACGGGAGACCCTGTACTTC.

This clonotype was detected many times. The J gene is TRBJ1-2, the V gene TRBV7-9; the D gene is possibly TRBD1 (6 bases). This CDR3 has 14 residues. Germline V gives CDR1 SEHNR, CDR2 FQNEAQ (reference sequence). Trimming pared 2 bases from V and 5 bases from J, leaving 12 bases between. This CDR3 reads CASSLTGKGYGYTF. CDR3 DNA: TGTGCCAGCAGCTTAACAGGGAAGGGATATGGCTACACCTTC.

Remarks on this clonotype: A junction boundary mismatches the germline segment, possibly from a read error. The genes are TRBV19 and TRBJ2-5; 9 nucleotides match TRBD2. Per germline, CDR1 LNHDA and CDR2 SQIVND (reference sequence). This CDR3 region has 15 residues. CDR3 amino acids: CASSNSGRTQEIQYF. CDR3 DNA: TGTGCCAGTAGTAATAGCGGGAGAACCCAAGAGATCCAGTACTTC.

This clonotype was seen many times. V gene TRBV27 combines with J gene TRBJ1-5, with TRBD1 identical over 7 bases. The germline CDR1 and CDR2 sequences are MNHEY and SMNVEV (reference sequence). This CDR3 region has 13 residues. The V gene end was trimmed by 6 bases and the J gene end by 5 bases; junction bases not matched to a gene: 4. The CDR3 DNA reads TGTGCCAGCAGACGGGACAGCCATCAGCCCCAGCATTTT. Translated, it gives CASRRDSHQPQHF.

This clonotype was recorded many times. The rearrangement links TRBV5-1 to TRBJ2-5; D is uncertain. V lost 0 bases, J lost 1 base, and 10 bases lay in between. Germline V CDR1 and CDR2: SGHRS, YFSETQ. The CDR3 consists of 15 residues. The CDR3, as DNA: TGCGCCAGCAGCTTGGCTCGGCCAGCCCAAGAGACCCAGTACTTC. Residues: CASSLARPAQETQYF.

This clonotype was recorded at least ten times. This sequence joins TRBV11-2 and TRBJ2-3; possible D gene TRBD1, 6 bases. Germline loops: CDR1 SGHAT, CDR2 FQNNGV. Trimming removed 5 bases at V and 3 bases at J, with 12 bases between. This CDR3 is 14 amino acids long. CDR3 nucleotide sequence: TGTGCCAGCAGCCTGACAGGTTCAACAGATACGCAGTATTTT. Protein: CASSLTGSTDTQYF.

This clonotype was recorded many times. The chain links TRBV5-1 to TRBJ2-7, with 8 positions matching TRBD2. The CDR3 runs to 15 residues. V gave up 0 bases and J gave up 2 bases; unmatched junction bases: 4. From germline, CDR1 is SGHRS and CDR2 YFSETQ. This CDR3 is CASSLETGGPYEQYF. The CDR3 nucleotides read TGCGCCAGCAGCTTGGAGACGGGAGGGCCCTACGAGCAGTACTTC. Full variable domain (rest looked up from reference TRBV5-1 and TRBJ2-7): KAGVTQTPRYLIKTRGQQVTLSCSPISGHRSVSWYQQTPGQGLQFLFEYFSETQRNKGNFPGRFSGRQFSNSRSEMNVSTLELGDSALYLCASSLETGGPYEQYFGPGTRLTVT.

This clonotype was picked up many times. The chain has TRBV7-2 and TRBJ2-2; a weak D match, TRBD1 (6 bases). Trimming took off 2 bases at V and 4 bases at J, with 11 bases between the two ends. This CDR3 region has 15 residues. The germline V gene has CDR1 SGHTA and CDR2 FQGNSA. The CDR3 sequence: CASSLSGVFTGELFF. The DNA for the CDR3 is TGTGCCAGCAGCTTATCAGGGGTCTTCACCGGGGAGCTGTTTTTT.

The genes are TRBV6-1 and TRBJ2-7, with unresolved D. Deletions cut 2 bases from V and 6 bases from J, with 17 bases between. Looked up from germline, CDR1 is MNHNS and CDR2 is SASEGT. The CDR3 loop spans 15 amino acids. In DNA form, the CDR3 reads TGTGCCAGCAGTGAAAAGCCCTCGGAAGTTTCCGAGCAGTACTTC. Its protein is CASSEKPSEVSEQYF.

Only a few counts were recorded for this clonotype. The V and J genes are TRBV30 and TRBJ1-1, with no clear D. The CDR3 sequence is 13 residues long. The V end was cut by 4 bases, the J end by 0 bases, with 9 bases between. From germline, CDR1 is GTSNPN and CDR2 SVGIG (reference sequence). This chain's CDR3 is CAWKPEMNTEAFF. CDR3 coding DNA: TGTGCCTGGAAACCGGAGATGAACACTGAAGCTTTCTTT. The whole variable domain, filled in from reference TRBV30 and TRBJ1-1, reads SQTIHQWPATLVQPVGSPLSLECTVEGTSNPNLYWYRQAAGRGLQLLFYSVGIGQISSEVPQNLSASRPQDRQFILSSKKLLLSDSGFYLCAWKPEMNTEAFFGQGTRLTVV.

The chain employs TRBV20-1 and TRBJ1-3; D ambiguous. With 0 bases removed from V and 4 bases from J, the gap between germline ends came to 13 bases. The germline V gene encodes CDR1 DFQATT and CDR2 SNEGSKA (reference sequence). This CDR3 comprises 15 residues. This CDR3 is CSARDSATLGNTIYF. The DNA for the CDR3 is TGCAGTGCTAGAGATTCGGCGACTTTAGGAAACACCATATATTTT.

CDR3 DNA: TGTGCCAGCAGCCGTTCCGGCGGAACTGAAGCTTTCTTT. Its translation: CASSRSGGTEAFF. The chain has TRBV3-1 and TRBJ1-1; D uncertain. This CDR3 spans 13 amino acids. The V gene's germline CDR1 is LGHDT and CDR2 YNNKEL (reference sequence). V dropped 4 bases and J dropped 5 bases, with 11 bases sitting between them. The whole variable domain, filled in from reference TRBV3-1 and TRBJ1-1, reads DTAVSQTPKYLVTQMGNDKSIKCEQNLGHDTMYWYKQDSKKFLKIMFSYNNKELIINETVPNRFSPKSPDKAHLNLHINSLELGDSAVYFCASSRSGGTEAFFGQGTRLTVV.

This clonotype was found a few times. The V gene is TRBV6-1, the J gene TRBJ1-5; 11 positions match TRBD1. This CDR3 region has 16 residues. V was clipped by 4 bases and J by 6 bases; unmatched bases: 8. Germline CDR1 reads MNHNS; CDR2 reads SASEGT. CDR3 sequence (DNA): TGTGCCAGCAGTGCCGGGACAGGGGGTCAAGGTCAGCCCCAGCATTTT. It specifies CASSAGTGGQGQPQHF.

This clonotype showed up many times. The chain is built from TRBV27 and TRBJ1-1; maybe TRBD1 (6 bases). Looked up from germline, CDR1 is MNHEY and CDR2 is SMNVEV (reference sequence). V dropped 7 bases and J dropped 10 bases, with 22 bases sitting between them. The CDR3 spans 14 residues. The CDR3 is CASTLRAGDFGAFF. In DNA, the CDR3 is TGTGCCAGCACCTTGAGGGCAGGGGATTTTGGAGCTTTCTTT.

This clonotype came up many times. This sequence joins TRBV19 and TRBJ2-2; 11 bases are a match to TRBD2. Trimming removed 9 bases from V and 4 bases from J; junction bases left unmatched: 7. Germline-derived CDR1 and CDR2 are LNHDA and SQIVND (reference sequence). CDR3 length: 15 amino acids. The CDR3 coding sequence is TGTGCCAGCGGACTAGCGGGCGGCGGCACCGGGGAGCTGTTTTTT. Residues: CASGLAGGGTGELFF.

This clonotype occurred many times. The CDR3 DNA follows: TGTGCCAGCAGCCCACGGACGGAAGAGACCCAGTACTTC. Translation gives CASSPRTEETQYF. This chain joins TRBV9 and TRBJ2-5; D is unresolved. The CDR3 runs 13 residues. CDR1 and CDR2 from the germline V gene are SGDLS and YYNGEE. V lost 4 bases and J 3 bases, leaving 10 bases between the germline ends.

V gene TRBV4-1 combines with J gene TRBJ2-7; 10 nucleotides match TRBD2. Trimming cost V 0 bases and J 2 bases; bases outside gene matches: 7. Germline-derived CDR1 and CDR2 are MGHRA and YSYEKL. This CDR3 is 17 amino acids long. CDR3 in DNA: TGCGCCAGCAGCCAAGATTTTGCTAGCGGGGGCACCTACGAGCAGTACTTC. It translates to CASSQDFASGGTYEQYF.

DNA for the CDR3: TGTGCCAGCAGCTTAGGACAGGCGGGGGAGACCCAGTACTTC. This gives the protein CASSLGQAGETQYF. This chain uses TRBV7-2 with TRBJ2-5, with D possibly being TRBD1 or TRBD2 (6 bases each). V gave up 1 base and J gave up 5 bases, with 11 bases separating them. Per germline, CDR1 SGHTA and CDR2 FQGNSA. The CDR3 extends over 14 amino acids.

This clonotype was counted at least ten times. This rearrangement joins TRBV6-2 or TRBV6-3 to TRBJ2-5; 16 bases map to TRBD2. This CDR3 region has 19 residues. CDR1 is MNHEY and CDR2 is SVGEGT in the germline V gene. J lost 5 bases, V lost 0 bases, and 9 bases had no gene match. DNA for the CDR3: TGTGCCAGCAGTTACTCCCCGGGGACTAGCGGGAGGGTGGCCGAGACCCAGTACTTC. Protein: CASSYSPGTSGRVAETQYF.